The 27 T cell receptor beta chains below were found in one sample sequenced in a study of blood T cell repertoires in COVID-19. Assay: immunoSEQ multiplex PCR; the TCRdb copy retains only in-frame clones and omits some. The sample yields fewer than 100,000 clones, nearly 90% seen once. The sequencing sample was made of peripheral blood. These receptors were obtained from a man in his 70s with acute or convalescent COVID-19.

The V and J genes are TRBV2 and TRBJ1-2; D may be TRBD1 (5 bases). The length of the CDR3 is 14 residues. Germline V lookup: CDR1 SNHLY, CDR2 FYNNEI. Trimming took off 7 bases at V and 8 bases at J, with 20 bases between the two ends. The CDR3 sequence: CASTQGAGLGGYTF. CDR3 nucleotides: TGTGCCAGCACCCAAGGGGCAGGGCTGGGAGGCTACACCTTC.

The rearrangement links TRBV28 to TRBJ2-7; D ambiguous. CDR3 size: 15 residues. Germline CDR1 MDHEN, CDR2 SYDVKM. The ends were cut back, 7 bases at V and 5 bases at J, with 21 bases in the middle. Here the CDR3 reads CASTPPGGSTHEQYF. In DNA form, the CDR3 reads TGTGCCAGCACCCCCCCCGGCGGTTCAACCCACGAGCAGTACTTC.

The chain has TRBV10-3 and TRBJ1-1, with D maybe TRBD1 (5 bases). CDR1 is ENHRY, CDR2 SYGVKD, per germline. Trimming took 3 bases from V and 6 from J, leaving 14 bases between them. The CDR3 runs to 14 residues. The CDR3 DNA sequence: TGTGCCATCAGTGAAGCGGGGGACGGGGCTGAAGCTTTCTTT. Its translation is CAISEAGDGAEAFF.

The gene calls are TRBV19 and TRBJ2-6, with TRBD1 as a possible D gene (5 bases). The CDR3 has 18 residues. V lost 0 bases and J 3 bases, leaving 15 bases between the germline ends. Looked up from germline, CDR1 is LNHDA and CDR2 is SQIVND (reference sequence). The CDR3 spells CASSIDGQGPGGANVLTF. The CDR3 region has the DNA TGTGCCAGTAGTATAGATGGGCAGGGCCCTGGTGGGGCCAACGTCCTGACTTTC.

The chain employs TRBV2 and TRBJ2-3; 12 nucleotides match TRBD2. Germline values: CDR1 SNHLY, CDR2 FYNNEI. The V and J ends lost 4 bases and 4 bases, in that order; junction bases with no gene match: 6. The CDR3 loop spans 16 amino acids. This CDR3 is CASSGASGGAADTQYF. In nucleotides, the CDR3 is TGTGCCAGCAGTGGGGCTAGCGGGGGGGCAGCAGATACGCAGTATTTT.

This sequence joins TRBV27 and TRBJ2-1; tentatively, D is TRBD2 (6 bases). Germline V gene data show CDR1 as MNHEY and CDR2 as SMNVEV (reference sequence). The CDR3 covers 17 residues. The ends were cut back, 3 bases at V and 10 bases at J, with 25 bases in the middle. CDR3: CASSLRSAAQRAGEQFF. DNA of the CDR3: TGTGCCAGCAGTTTGAGGTCTGCTGCTCAGCGGGCGGGGGAGCAGTTCTTC.

CDR3 nucleotide sequence: TGTGCCAGCTCACCAATGGAGGGGAGCCTGGGGGAGCAGTACTTC. Translated, it gives CASSPMEGSLGEQYF. This rearrangement joins TRBV18 to TRBJ2-7, with D tentatively TRBD2 (6 bases). V gave up 2 bases and J gave up 7 bases, with 18 bases separating them. CDR3 length equals 15 residues. Germline CDR1 and CDR2: KGHSH and LQKENI. Full variable domain (remainder filled in from reference TRBV18 and TRBJ2-7): NAGVMQNPRHLVRRRGQEARLRCSPMKGHSHVYWYRQLPEEGLKFMVYLQKENIIDESGMPKERFSAEFPKEGPSILRIQQVVRGDSAAYFCASSPMEGSLGEQYFGPGTRLTVT.

The rearrangement joins TRBV9 to TRBJ1-1; 10 positions match TRBD1. The CDR3 covers 18 residues. CDR1 is SGDLS, CDR2 YYNGEE, per germline. With V trimmed by 0 bases and J by 2 bases, 10 bases remained unmatched. The CDR3 spells CASSVDSGTGVGNTEAFF. In DNA, the CDR3 is TGTGCCAGCAGCGTAGATTCCGGGACAGGGGTAGGAAACACTGAAGCTTTCTTT.

This chain links TRBV6-2 or TRBV6-3 with TRBJ1-4; D is possibly TRBD1 (5 bases). Trimming removed 6 bases from V and 0 bases from J, with 20 bases in between. The CDR3 is 18 residues long. CDR1 and CDR2 (germline): MNHEY, SVGEGT. The CDR3 here is CASSHASGGGATNEKLFF. Written as DNA, the CDR3 is TGTGCCAGCAGCCATGCCTCGGGCGGGGGTGCAACTAATGAAAAACTGTTTTTT.

The chain employs TRBV5-5 and TRBJ1-1; tentatively, D is TRBD1 (5 bases). CDR3 length: 15 amino acids. Germline V gives CDR1 SGHKS, CDR2 YYEKEE (reference sequence). V gave up 5 bases and J gave up 0 bases, with 14 bases separating them. The CDR3 loop reads CASSYGWGMNTEAFF. CDR3 DNA: TGTGCCAGCAGTTATGGGTGGGGCATGAACACTGAAGCTTTCTTT.

CDR3 region: CASSPVGGETQYF. The CDR3 nucleotides are TGTGCCAGCAGCCCAGTGGGGGGAGAGACCCAGTACTTC. The chain joins TRBV5-4 to TRBJ2-5, with D possibly matching TRBD2 (6 bases). There are 13 residues in the CDR3. Trimming removed 4 bases from V and 4 bases from J, with 11 bases in between. CDR1 is SGHNT, CDR2 YYREEE, per germline (reference sequence).

This chain joins TRBV5-8 and TRBJ1-5, with TRBD1 as a possible D gene (5 bases). Germline-derived CDR1 and CDR2 are SGHTS and YDEGEE. There are 15 residues in the CDR3. V was shortened by 4 bases and J by 4 bases, with 15 bases between the two germline ends. CDR3 DNA: TGTGCCAGCAGCAAATGGTCGGGGGGAAATCAGCCCCAGCATTTT. Its protein is CASSKWSGGNQPQHF.

The chain carries TRBV5-1 and TRBJ2-5, with 16 positions matching TRBD2. Looked up from germline, CDR1 is SGHRS and CDR2 is YFSETQ. The CDR3 is made up of 18 amino acids. V was clipped by 4 bases and J by 5 bases; unmatched bases: 11. CDR3 nucleotides: TGCGCCAGCAGCCTACTGGGACTAGCGGGGGGGACCGGGGAGACCCAGTACTTC. Its protein is CASSLLGLAGGTGETQYF.

This chain uses TRBV5-4 with TRBJ1-6; no definite D call. Germline V CDR1 and CDR2: SGHNT, YYREEE (reference sequence). The CDR3 is 15 residues long. V was cut by 0 bases and J by 9 bases, with 13 bases left in between. DNA for the CDR3: TGTGCCAGCAGCTTGGCCCACAGTTTAAGTTCACCCCTCCACTTT. Its protein product is CASSLAHSLSSPLHF.

This clone was observed once. The chain combines TRBV9 with TRBJ2-7; 8 bases fit TRBD1. The length of the CDR3 is 15 residues. Germline V lookup: CDR1 SGDLS, CDR2 YYNGEE. The V segment lost 2 bases and the J segment 2 bases; nucleotides outside the gene matches: 6. CDR3 nucleotides: TGTGCCAGCAGCGTTGGACAGGGCTCACCCTACGAGCAGTACTTC. This encodes CASSVGQGSPYEQYF.

This sequence joins TRBV6-5 and TRBJ1-5; 8 bases line up with TRBD1. CDR1 and CDR2 (germline): MNHEY, SVGAGI. The length of the CDR3 is 15 residues. V lost 6 bases to trimming and J lost 5 bases; unmatched junction nucleotides: 9. CDR3 sequence: CASRRDRTADQPQHF. The CDR3 region has the DNA TGTGCCAGCAGGAGGGACAGGACGGCGGATCAGCCCCAGCATTTT.

The chain uses TRBV2 and TRBJ1-2; the match to TRBD1 covers 10 bases. The CDR3 covers 16 residues. V was clipped by 2 bases and J by 4 bases; unmatched bases: 7. Germline CDR1 is SNHLY and CDR2 is FYNNEI. The CDR3 sequence is CASSEPDRGRGYGYTF. The DNA of the CDR3 is TGTGCCAGCAGTGAACCCGACAGGGGGCGCGGCTATGGCTACACCTTC.

The J gene is TRBJ2-3, the V gene TRBV3-1 (or the pseudogene TRBV3-2); possibly TRBD1 for D (5 bases). V lost 2 bases and J lost 1, with 10 bases in between. CDR1 LGHDT and CDR2 YNNKEL come from the germline V gene (reference sequence). The CDR3 loop spans 15 amino acids. CDR3 region: CASSQRGARTDTQYF. CDR3 bases: TGTGCCAGCAGCCAACGTGGGGCTCGCACAGATACGCAGTATTTT.

V is TRBV6-1 and J is TRBJ2-2, with 8 nucleotides matching TRBD1. The trim removed 0 bases at V and 5 bases at J, leaving 8 bases unmatched. The CDR3 totals 17 residues. Germline CDR1 reads MNHNS; CDR2 reads SASEGT. Here the CDR3 reads CASSEAVNRGITGELFF. DNA of the CDR3: TGTGCCAGCAGTGAAGCGGTGAACAGGGGGATAACCGGGGAGCTGTTTTTT.

This clone was counted a single time. The chain is built from TRBV7-3 and TRBJ1-1; TRBD1 agrees at 7 bases. The CDR3 consists of 16 residues. CDR1 is SGHTA and CDR2 is FQGTGA in the germline V gene. V dropped 0 bases and J dropped 8; count of bases not matched to a gene: 12. Here the CDR3 reads CASSLTSDRVNSEAFF. Written as DNA, the CDR3 is TGTGCCAGCAGCTTAACCTCTGACAGGGTAAATTCCGAAGCTTTCTTT.

V and J are TRBV18 and TRBJ1-6; D unresolved. The V end was cut by 2 bases, the J end by 6 bases, with 11 bases between. The germline V gene has CDR1 KGHSH and CDR2 LQKENI. The CDR3 runs to 15 residues. The CDR3 protein is CASSPKSGPNSPLHF. The DNA for the CDR3 is TGTGCCAGCTCACCAAAGTCAGGCCCTAATTCACCCCTCCACTTT.

The gene calls are TRBV28 and TRBJ1-1; tentatively, D is TRBD1 (6 bases). CDR1 is MDHEN, CDR2 SYDVKM, per germline. Between the trimmed V and J ends, which lost 8 bases and 4 bases, there was a span of 20 bases. This CDR3 has 15 amino acids. The CDR3 region is CASFAGVTGSTEAFF. In DNA, the CDR3 is TGTGCCAGCTTCGCTGGGGTAACAGGGAGCACTGAAGCTTTCTTT.

V usage is TRBV19 and J usage is TRBJ1-4; maybe TRBD1 (6 bases). Germline loops: CDR1 LNHDA, CDR2 SQIVND (reference sequence). This CDR3 is 12 amino acids long. V lost 8 bases to trimming and J lost 8 bases, with 12 bases between them. The chain's CDR3 is CASEGDAEKLFF. For the CDR3, the DNA is TGTGCCAGTGAGGGGGACGCCGAAAAACTGTTTTTT.

The chain joins TRBV27 to TRBJ2-2, with 12 bases fitting TRBD2. V shed 0 bases, J shed 3 bases, and the junction held 2 bases outside the gene matches. The CDR3 runs to 17 residues. Germline CDR1 reads MNHEY; CDR2 reads SMNVEV (reference sequence). The CDR3 reads CASSLSGLAGHTGELFF. The CDR3 coding sequence is TGTGCCAGCAGTTTATCCGGACTAGCGGGGCACACCGGGGAGCTGTTTTTT.

The chain carries TRBV10-3 and TRBJ2-3; 7 bases line up with TRBD1. Germline assignment: CDR1 ENHRY and CDR2 SYGVKD. This CDR3 region has 16 residues. V gave up 2 bases and J gave up 5 bases; unmatched junction bases: 10. CDR3 amino acids: CAISESVRAGGDTQYF. The CDR3 coding sequence is TGTGCCATCAGTGAGAGCGTCCGGGCAGGGGGAGATACGCAGTATTTT.

This clone has more than one count but fewer than ten. The chain links TRBV28 to TRBJ2-3; maybe TRBD2 (6 bases). Germline V gives CDR1 MDHEN, CDR2 SYDVKM. The CDR3 loop spans 14 amino acids. The ends were cut back, 3 bases at V and 3 bases at J, with 10 bases in the middle. Written as DNA, the CDR3 is TGTGCCAGCAGTTTCGTGGCGGGAACAGATACGCAGTATTTT. Translated: CASSFVAGTDTQYF.

The rearrangement links TRBV19 to TRBJ2-7; TRBD1 aligns across 7 bases. Germline assignment: CDR1 LNHDA and CDR2 SQIVND (reference sequence). This CDR3 has 14 residues. V shed 4 bases, J shed 2 bases, and the junction held 5 bases outside the gene matches. CDR3 sequence reads: CASSTTGAPYEQYF. For the CDR3, the DNA is TGTGCCAGTAGTACAACAGGGGCCCCCTACGAGCAGTACTTC. The complete variable domain, with remaining parts taken from reference TRBV19 and TRBJ2-7, reads DGGITQSPKYLFRKEGQNVTLSCEQNLNHDAMYWYRQDPGQGLRLIYYSQIVNDFQKGDIAEGYSVSREKKESFPLTVTSAQKNPTAFYLCASSTTGAPYEQYFGPGTRLTVT.